The rows below give T cell receptor beta chains drawn from one sample of a study of beta chain features in type 1 diabetes. The assay was immunoSEQ multiplex PCR, and TCRdb's table has in-frame clones only and misses some. The sample comprises about 230,000 clones, more than 9% of which are singletons, and about 0.037% rests with the top ten. Sequencing input: naive CD4+ T cells from blood. The receptors come from a woman aged 18-29 years in good health. The conserved cysteine and the conserved F or W are not part of the CDR3 here.

J,V,CDR3
TRBJ2-1,TRBV4-1,ASSHPGTRDEQF
TRBJ2-2,TRBV7-2,ASSPLGSSGAPGELF
TRBJ2-1,TRBV5-1,ASSLTSVGPYNEQF
TRBJ1-2,TRBV5-4,ASSFFVGREDGYT
TRBJ1-1,TRBV19,ASSPLKNTEAF
TRBJ2-2,TRBV19,ASSSLGQGKSGTGELF
TRBJ1-6,TRBV7-9,ASSTLENSPLH
TRBJ1-1,TRBV29-1,SVLMANTEAF
TRBJ2-7,TRBV6-5,ASSLPGQGAHEQY
TRBJ2-6,TRBV19,ASAGGQVGANVLT
TRBJ2-1,TRBV7-9,VVAVPGSYNEQF
TRBJ2-1,TRBV7-9,ASRSSVLDEQF
TRBJ2-2,TRBV5-1,ASSLLQGAGELF
.,TRBV7-2,ASNLRQSAFEQY
TRBJ1-4,TRBV2,ASRPTGGSEKLF
TRBJ1-1,TRBV28,RPTGGPPEAF
TRBJ2-7,TRBV25-1,ASISSGWLYEQY
TRBJ1-3,TRBV5-1,ASSLKGGSGNTIY
TRBJ2-7,TRBV5-1,ASSSGTGDEQY
TRBJ2-1,TRBV19,ASSLGEGIYNEQF
TRBJ2-2,TRBV6-5,ASSYGSGSGELF
TRBJ2-3,TRBV6-5,ASSASWDTTDTQY
TRBJ2-7,TRBV12-5,ASGLDREVNEQY
TRBJ1-1,TRBV23-1,ASSQSPGVRRFKDTEAF
TRBJ1-5,TRBV5-4,ASSLGGLQGSNQPQH
TRBJ1-1,TRBV6-1,ASRLRGPGEAF
TRBJ2-7,TRBV5-4,ASSPSGSDSYEQY
TRBJ1-5,TRBV30,AWSPDRGNQPQH
TRBJ2-3,TRBV28,ASSVYRADSSTDTQY
TRBJ2-5,TRBV6-1,ASSGTSGQETQY
TRBJ2-3,TRBV19,ASSRVAGVDTQY
TRBJ1-1,TRBV18,ASGHGTLNTEAF
TRBJ2-1,TRBV10-3,ATWGGLAAMSSYNEQF
TRBJ1-5,TRBV4-1,ASSQARGGALGNQPQH
TRBJ2-7,TRBV12-5,ASGLVRGVGEQY
TRBJ2-1,TRBV6-1,ASSEALAHLRNNEQF
TRBJ2-5,TRBV5-1,ASSLTGLQETQY
TRBJ2-3,TRBV7-9,ASSLGLQGDTQY
TRBJ2-7,TRBV7-9,ASSPRTAVDLYEQY
TRBJ2-5,TRBV5-4,ASSLSQGQQETQY
TRBJ2-7,TRBV27,ASNSGWSSYEQY
TRBJ2-7,TRBV5-4,ASSLPDREGEQY
TRBJ1-1,TRBV7-3,ASSLGTGQNTEAF
TRBJ2-7,TRBV5-4,ASSLEGATAYEQY
TRBJ2-4,TRBV6-5,ASSPYLAKNIQY
TRBJ1-5,TRBV18,ASSPPSGPQH
TRBJ1-3,TRBV5-1,ASSAGQVTGNTIY
TRBJ1-2,TRBV4-1,ASSRGTGDYGYT
TRBJ2-3,TRBV13,ASSSGQGASDTQY
TRBJ1-1,TRBV5-1,ASSRDTGKLHTEAF
TRBJ1-1,TRBV19,ASRGETLANTEAF
TRBJ1-2,TRBV25-1,ASRGTGGAYGYT
TRBJ2-1,TRBV4-1,ASSQALAVYNEQF